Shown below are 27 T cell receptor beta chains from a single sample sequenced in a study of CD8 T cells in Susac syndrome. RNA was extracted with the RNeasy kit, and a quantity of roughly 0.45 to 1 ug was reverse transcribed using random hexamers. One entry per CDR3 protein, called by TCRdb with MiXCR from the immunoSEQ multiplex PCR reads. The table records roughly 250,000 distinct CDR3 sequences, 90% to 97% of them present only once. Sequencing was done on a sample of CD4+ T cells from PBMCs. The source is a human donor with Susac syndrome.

CDR3 bases: TGTGCCAGCAGTTTTGGCAACTACGAGCAGTACTTC. Its protein is CASSFGNYEQYF. The chain has TRBV12-3 or TRBV12-4 and TRBJ2-7; D is undetermined. This CDR3 is built from 12 residues. V was clipped by 3 bases and J by 3 bases, with 6 bases between them.

CDR3 sequence: CSAQEGLGNYGYTF. The CDR3 bases are TGCAGTGCGCAGGAAGGTCTGGGTAACTATGGCTACACCTTC. The chain has TRBV20-1 and TRBJ1-2; no reliable D call. From germline, CDR1 is DFQATT and CDR2 SNEGSKA (reference sequence). The V end was cut by 6 bases, the J end by 1 base, with 15 bases between. The CDR3 runs to 14 residues.

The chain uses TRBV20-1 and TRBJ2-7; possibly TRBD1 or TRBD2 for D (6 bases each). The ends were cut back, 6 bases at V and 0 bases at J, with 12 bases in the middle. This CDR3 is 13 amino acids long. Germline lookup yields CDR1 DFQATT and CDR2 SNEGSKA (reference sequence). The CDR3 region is CSAGGTLSYEQYF. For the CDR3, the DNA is TGCAGTGCGGGCGGGACACTCTCCTACGAGCAGTACTTC.

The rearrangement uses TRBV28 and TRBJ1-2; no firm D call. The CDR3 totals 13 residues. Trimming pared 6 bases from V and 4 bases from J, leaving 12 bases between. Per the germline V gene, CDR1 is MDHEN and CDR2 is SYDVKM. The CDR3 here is CASRSTVFYGYTF. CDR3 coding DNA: TGTGCCAGCAGATCAACAGTATTCTATGGCTACACCTTC.

DNA for the CDR3: TGTGCCAGCAGCTTGTGGCAGGGGATCCAGCCCCAGCATTTT. It specifies CASSLWQGIQPQHF. The chain has TRBV5-6 and TRBJ1-5, with a weak D call TRBD1 (6 bases). CDR1 is SGHDT and CDR2 is YYEEEE in the germline V gene. V lost 1 base and J lost 7, with 12 bases in between. CDR3 length: 14 amino acids.

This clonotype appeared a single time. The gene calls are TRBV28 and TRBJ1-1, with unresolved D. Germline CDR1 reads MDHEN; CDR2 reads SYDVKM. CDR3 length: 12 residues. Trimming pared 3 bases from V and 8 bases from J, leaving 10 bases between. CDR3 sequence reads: CASSLNRGEAFF. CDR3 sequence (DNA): TGTGCCAGCAGTTTGAACCGAGGGGAAGCTTTCTTT.

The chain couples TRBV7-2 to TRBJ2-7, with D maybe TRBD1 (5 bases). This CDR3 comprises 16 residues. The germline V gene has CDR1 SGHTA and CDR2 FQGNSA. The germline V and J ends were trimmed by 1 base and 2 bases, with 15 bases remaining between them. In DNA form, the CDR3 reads TGTGCCAGCAGCTTAGTAGGGGCTCCGGGCGCCTACGAGCAGTACTTC. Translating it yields CASSLVGAPGAYEQYF.

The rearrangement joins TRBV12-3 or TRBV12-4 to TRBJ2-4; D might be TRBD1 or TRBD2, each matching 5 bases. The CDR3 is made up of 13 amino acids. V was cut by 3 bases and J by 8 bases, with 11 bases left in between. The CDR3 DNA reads TGTGCCAGCAGTTTGAACCTGGGGGACATTCAGTACTTC. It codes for CASSLNLGDIQYF.

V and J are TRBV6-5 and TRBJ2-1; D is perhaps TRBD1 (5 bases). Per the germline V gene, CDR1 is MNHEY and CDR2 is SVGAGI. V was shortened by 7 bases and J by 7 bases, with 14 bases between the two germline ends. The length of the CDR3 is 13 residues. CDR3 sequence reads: CASTSGYNNEQFF. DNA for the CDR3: TGTGCCAGCACTTCAGGGTACAATAATGAGCAGTTCTTC.

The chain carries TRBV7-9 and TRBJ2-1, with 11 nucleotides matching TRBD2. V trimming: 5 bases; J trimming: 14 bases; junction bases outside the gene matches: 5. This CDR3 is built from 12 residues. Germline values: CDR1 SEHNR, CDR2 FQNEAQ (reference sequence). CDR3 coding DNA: TGTGCCAGCAGCGCCTCTAGCGGGAGGAAGTTCTTC. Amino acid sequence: CASSASSGRKFF.

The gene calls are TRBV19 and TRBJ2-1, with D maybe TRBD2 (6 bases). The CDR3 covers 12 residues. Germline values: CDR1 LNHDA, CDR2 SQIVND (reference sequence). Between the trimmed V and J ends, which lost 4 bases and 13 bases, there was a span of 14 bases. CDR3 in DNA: TGTGCCAGTAGTACCTCCGGGACTTCTCAGTTCTTC. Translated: CASSTSGTSQFF.

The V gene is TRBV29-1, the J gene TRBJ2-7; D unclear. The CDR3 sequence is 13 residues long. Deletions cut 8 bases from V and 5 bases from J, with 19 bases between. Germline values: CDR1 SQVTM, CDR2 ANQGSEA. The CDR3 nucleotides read TGCAGCTATTCGACGCCACGAAGGGACGAGCAGTACTTC. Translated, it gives CSYSTPRRDEQYF.

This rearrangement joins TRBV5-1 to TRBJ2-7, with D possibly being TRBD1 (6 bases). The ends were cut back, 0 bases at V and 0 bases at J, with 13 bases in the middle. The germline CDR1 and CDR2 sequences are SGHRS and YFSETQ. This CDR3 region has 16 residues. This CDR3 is CASSLGAGQRSYEQYF. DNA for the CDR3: TGCGCCAGCAGCTTGGGGGCCGGACAGCGCTCCTACGAGCAGTACTTC.

The DNA for the CDR3 is TGTGCCAGCAGCGTAGATGTGGAGGGGGAACACCGCTCCTACGAGCAGTACTTC. Protein: CASSVDVEGEHRSYEQYF. This chain links TRBV9 with TRBJ2-7, with D possibly called TRBD1 or TRBD2 (6 bases each). This CDR3 has 18 residues. From germline, CDR1 is SGDLS and CDR2 YYNGEE. Trimming cost V 0 bases and J 0 bases, with 19 bases left between them.

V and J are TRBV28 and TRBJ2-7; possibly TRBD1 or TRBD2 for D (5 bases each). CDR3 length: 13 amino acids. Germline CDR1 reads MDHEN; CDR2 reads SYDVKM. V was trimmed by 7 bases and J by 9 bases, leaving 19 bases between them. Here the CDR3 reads CASNRDRGFGQYF. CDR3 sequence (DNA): TGTGCCAGCAACCGGGACCGAGGTTTTGGGCAGTACTTC.

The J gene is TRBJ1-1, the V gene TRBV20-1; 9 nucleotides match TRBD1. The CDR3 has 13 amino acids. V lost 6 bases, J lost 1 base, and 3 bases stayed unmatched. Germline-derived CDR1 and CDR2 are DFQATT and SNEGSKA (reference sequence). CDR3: CSALQGANTEAFF. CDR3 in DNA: TGCAGTGCCCTACAGGGGGCGAACACTGAAGCTTTCTTT.

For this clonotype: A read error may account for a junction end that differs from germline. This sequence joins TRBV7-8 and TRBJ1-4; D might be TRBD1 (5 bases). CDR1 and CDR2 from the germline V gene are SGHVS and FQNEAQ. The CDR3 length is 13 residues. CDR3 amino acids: CASSLSGIGHRLF. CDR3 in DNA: TGTGCCAGCAGCTTAAGCGGTATTGGACACCGCCTTTTT.

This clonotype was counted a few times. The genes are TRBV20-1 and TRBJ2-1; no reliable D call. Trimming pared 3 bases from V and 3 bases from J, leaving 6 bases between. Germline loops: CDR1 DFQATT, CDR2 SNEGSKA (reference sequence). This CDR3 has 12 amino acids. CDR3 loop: CSARDGYNEQFF. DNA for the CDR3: TGCAGTGCTAGGGACGGCTACAATGAGCAGTTCTTC.

The CDR3 DNA follows: TGCGCCAGCAGTCAAGCGGACAGGATATTTTATGGCTACACCTTC. The encoded protein is CASSQADRIFYGYTF. The chain carries TRBV23-1 and TRBJ1-2; 7 bases map to TRBD1. TRBV23-1 is annotated as an ORF whose role is uncertain. The CDR3 is made up of 15 amino acids. Unmatched junction bases numbered 8, after V lost 2 bases and J lost 5 bases.

The CDR3 here is CSVGEQGGYGYTF. In DNA form, the CDR3 reads TGCAGCGTTGGCGAACAGGGCGGCTATGGCTACACCTTC. The chain joins TRBV29-1 to TRBJ1-2; D may be TRBD1 (6 bases). The CDR3 runs 13 residues. The V end was cut by 4 bases, the J end by 4 bases, with 13 bases between. The germline CDR1 and CDR2 sequences are SQVTM and ANQGSEA.

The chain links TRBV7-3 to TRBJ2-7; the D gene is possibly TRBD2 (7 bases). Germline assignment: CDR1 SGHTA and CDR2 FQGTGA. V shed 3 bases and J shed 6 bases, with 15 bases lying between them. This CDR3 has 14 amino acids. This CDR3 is CASSLGGRGSEQYF. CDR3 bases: TGTGCCAGCAGCTTGGGGGGGAGGGGGAGCGAGCAGTACTTC. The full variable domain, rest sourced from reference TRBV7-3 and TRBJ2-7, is GAGVSQTPSNKVTEKGKYVELRCDPISGHTALYWYRQSLGQGPEFLIYFQGTGAADDSGLPNDRFFAVRPEGSVSTLKIQRTERGDSAVYLCASSLGGRGSEQYFGPGTRLTVT.

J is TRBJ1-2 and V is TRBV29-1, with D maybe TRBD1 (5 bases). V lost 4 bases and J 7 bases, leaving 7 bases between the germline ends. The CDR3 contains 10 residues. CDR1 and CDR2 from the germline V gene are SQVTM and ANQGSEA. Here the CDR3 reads CSVGQGGYTF. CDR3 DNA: TGCAGCGTTGGTCAGGGTGGCTACACCTTC.

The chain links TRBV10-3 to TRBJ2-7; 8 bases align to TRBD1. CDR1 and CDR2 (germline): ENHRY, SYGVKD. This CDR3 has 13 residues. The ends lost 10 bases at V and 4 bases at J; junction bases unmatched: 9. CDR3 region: CATGGQEEYEQYF. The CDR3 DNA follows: TGTGCCACCGGGGGACAGGAGGAATACGAGCAGTACTTC.

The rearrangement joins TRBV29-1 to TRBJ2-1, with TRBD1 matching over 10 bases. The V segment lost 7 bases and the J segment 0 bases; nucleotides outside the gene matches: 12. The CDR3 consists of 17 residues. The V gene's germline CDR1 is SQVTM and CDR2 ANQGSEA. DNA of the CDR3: TGCAGCGCACTCATCGGGACAGGGGTTTTCTCCTACAATGAGCAGTTCTTC. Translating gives CSALIGTGVFSYNEQFF.

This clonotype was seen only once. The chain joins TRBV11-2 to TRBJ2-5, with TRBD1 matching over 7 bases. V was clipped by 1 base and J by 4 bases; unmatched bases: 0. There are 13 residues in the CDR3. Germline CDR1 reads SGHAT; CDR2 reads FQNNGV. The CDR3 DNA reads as TGTGCCAGCAGCTTAGGGGACAGAGAGACCCAGTACTTC. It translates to CASSLGDRETQYF. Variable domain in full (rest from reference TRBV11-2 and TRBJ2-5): EAGVAQSPRYKIIEKRQSVAFWCNPISGHATLYWYQQILGQGPKLLIQFQNNGVVDDSQLPKDRFSAERLKGVDSTLKIQPAKLEDSAVYLCASSLGDRETQYFGPGTRLLVL.

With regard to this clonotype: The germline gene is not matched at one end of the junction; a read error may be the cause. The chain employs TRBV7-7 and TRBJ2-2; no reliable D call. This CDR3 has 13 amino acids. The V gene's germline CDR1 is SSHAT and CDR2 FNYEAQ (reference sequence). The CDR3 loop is CASSFQYSGELFF. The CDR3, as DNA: TGTGCTAGCAGCTTCCAGTACTCCGGGGAGCTGTTTTTT.

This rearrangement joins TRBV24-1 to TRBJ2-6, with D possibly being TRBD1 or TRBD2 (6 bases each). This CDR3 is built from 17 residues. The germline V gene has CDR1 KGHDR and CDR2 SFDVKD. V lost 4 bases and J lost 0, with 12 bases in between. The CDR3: CATSEGGQISGANVLTF. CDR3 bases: TGTGCCACCAGTGAGGGAGGACAGATCTCTGGGGCCAACGTCCTGACTTTC.